This T cell receptor (beta chain) was recovered during a study of shared clonotypes between healthy human individuals. The overall study: A couple of women and three men aged 18 to 49 made up the donors.

Whole-study findings and limits: Apart from blood, nothing was sampled; tissue repertoires likely differ. The donor pool, a small one, limited the genetic and exposure-history diversity represented.

TCRdb keeps only in-frame clones here, not all; method: immunoSEQ multiplex PCR. The data contain some 450,000 clones, 75% to 80% of them singletons. CDR1 is SEHNR, CDR2 FQNEAQ, per germline (reference sequence). The CDR3 has 18 residues. V trimming: 6 bases; J trimming: 0 bases; junction bases outside the gene matches: 11. Turning to this clone: The antigen remains unidentified.

The chain joins TRBV7-9 to TRBJ2-3; 11 bases fit TRBD2. This clonotype was sampled from a middle-aged woman in good health. Some clones in this sample may be carry-over from other donors' samples. The sample taken for sequencing was PBMCs. CDR3 DNA sequence: TGTGCCAGCAGGCCGGGACTAGCGGATCCCTCTAGCACAGATACGCAGTATTTT. It encodes CASRPGLADPSSTDTQYF.